The present TCR beta chain was sequenced within a study of read filtering for tumor transcriptome and immune sequencing. From roughly 390 ng of RNA, a library with molecular barcoded alpha/delta and beta/gamma adaptors was made. From the reads, TCRdb called clonotypes with MiXCR, one entry per CDR3 protein. This sample has about 24,000 distinct CDR3 sequences, with roughly 23% found just once. This clonotype was seen more than once but under ten times. CDR1 is DFQATT, CDR2 SNEGSKA, per germline (reference sequence). V was pared by 2 bases and J by 3 bases, with 14 bases between. This CDR3 has 15 amino acids.

This TCR came from a donor aged 40 or over with multiple myeloma. Sequencing was performed on a population of CD138-negative cells sorted from bone marrow. V usage is TRBV20-1 and J usage is TRBJ2-4; D gene ambiguous. The CDR3 bases are TGCAGTGCTAGAATCCCCGCAGGAGACAAAAACATTCAGTACTTC. Its translation is CSARIPAGDKNIQYF.